This record concerns one T cell receptor beta chain sequence. Its antigen remains unidentified. The sample is drawn from a study of cytotoxic CD8 clonotypes in ibrutinib-treated CLL. The study's findings and limits: Public clonotypes were seen rarely and were contracted or stable on treatment.

The germline gives CDR1 SGHRS, CDR2 YFSETQ. With V trimmed by 4 bases and J by 7 bases, 14 bases remained unmatched. The CDR3 sequence is 17 residues long. The targeted sequencing depth was 1 in 200,000 to 1 in 1 million T cells. Measured with immunoSEQ multiplex PCR; TCRdb has only the in-frame clones, and not every one. The sample shows tens of thousands of clones, roughly three quarters of them seen only once. The chain recombines TRBV5-1 with TRBJ1-4, with TRBD1 identical over 9 bases. The sequencing used PBMCs, collected after 12 months of ibrutinib treatment. The TCR was taken from a human donor with chronic lymphocytic leukemia. The CDR3: CASSPTNVLTGGEKLFF. In DNA, the CDR3 is TGCGCCAGCAGCCCAACAAATGTGTTGACAGGGGGTGAAAAACTGTTTTTT.